Shown below are 22 T cell receptor beta chains from a single sample sequenced in a study of blood T cell repertoires in COVID-19 (dated by TCRdb to about 2020). Libraries came from the immunoSEQ multiplex PCR assay. TCRdb retrieved this table from immuneACCESS and kept in-frame rearrangements only. Not all clones are present; in checked studies, unresolved V genes account for under half, and no reason is known for the remainder. The sample profile shows hundreds of thousands of clones; roughly 90% of them were found once. The top ten clonotypes cover around 9% of the sample. What was sequenced was PBMCs or T cells enriched from blood (not recorded which). All receptors derive from a woman aged 18-35 years who had recovered from COVID-19.

V and J are TRBV27 and TRBJ1-5; D may be TRBD1 (6 bases). V was clipped by 7 bases and J by 4 bases, with 20 bases between them. The CDR3 covers 16 residues. CDR1 and CDR2 (germline): MNHEY, SMNVEV (reference sequence). The CDR3 DNA follows: TGTGCCAGCAATCCGTTATATGACAGGCAGAATCAGCCCCAGCATTTT. It codes for CASNPLYDRQNQPQHF.

The rearrangement uses TRBV6-5 and TRBJ1-1; D remains ambiguous. Germline-derived CDR1 and CDR2 are MNHEY and SVGAGI. Trimming stripped 2 bases from V and 1 base from J, with 8 bases between. The CDR3 is made up of 14 amino acids. The CDR3 DNA sequence: TGTGCCAGCAGTTACCTTAGAAGGAACACTGAAGCTTTCTTT. It yields the protein CASSYLRRNTEAFF.

V and J are TRBV11-2 and TRBJ2-3, with 12 bases fitting TRBD1. CDR3 length equals 15 residues. CDR1 SGHAT and CDR2 FQNNGV come from the germline V gene. The V gene end was trimmed by 3 bases and the J gene end by 6 bases; junction bases not matched to a gene: 4. In nucleotides, the CDR3 is TGTGCCAGCAGCTTGGGACAGGGGGCATCGGATACGCAGTATTTT. Its protein is CASSLGQGASDTQYF.

About this clone itself: Other DNA sequences from this sample encode an identical CDR3 as well. The chain recombines TRBV5-1 with TRBJ1-6, with a weak D call TRBD1 (5 bases). Germline CDR1 reads SGHRS; CDR2 reads YFSETQ. Deletions cut 0 bases from V and 5 bases from J, with 9 bases between. This CDR3 has 15 residues. The CDR3 region has the DNA TGCGCCAGCAGCTTGGAAGGGGTTAATAATTCACCCCTCCACTTT. This sequence encodes CASSLEGVNNSPLHF.

This clone is a singleton in its sample. This chain uses TRBV27 with TRBJ2-1; D uncertain. Germline V gene lookup returns CDR1 MNHEY and CDR2 SMNVEV (reference sequence). The ends were cut back, 4 bases at V and 6 bases at J, with 13 bases in the middle. This CDR3 region has 14 residues. The CDR3 bases are TGTGCCAGCAGTTGGAGCCAGACGGGCAATGAGCAGTTCTTC. Protein: CASSWSQTGNEQFF.

This chain uses TRBV20-1 with TRBJ1-1; D gene uncertain. Germline V gene sequence: CDR1 DFQATT, CDR2 SNEGSKA (reference sequence). CDR3 length equals 14 residues. The V and J ends lost 3 bases and 1 base respectively, with 12 bases between them. This chain's CDR3 is CSASPHSWNTEAFF. The CDR3 nucleotides are TGCAGTGCTAGTCCTCACTCGTGGAACACTGAAGCTTTCTTT.

The gene calls are TRBV11-2 and TRBJ1-6; 8 bases are a match to TRBD1. The germline V gene has CDR1 SGHAT and CDR2 FQNNGV. This CDR3 comprises 14 residues. Trimming at V came to 2 bases and at J to 9 bases, leaving 3 bases not matched to a gene. CDR3 in DNA: TGTGCCAGCAGCTTACGAGACAGGGGTTCACCCCTCCACTTT. Translating gives CASSLRDRGSPLHF.

The chain recombines TRBV7-6 with TRBJ2-7, with TRBD2 matching over 7 bases. The CDR3 sequence is 13 residues long. CDR1 and CDR2 from the germline V gene are SGHVS and FNYEAQ. V shed 2 bases, J shed 5 bases, and the junction held 3 bases outside the gene matches. In nucleotides, the CDR3 is TGTGCCAGCAGCTTAAACGGGAGGAACGAGCAGTACTTC. As protein: CASSLNGRNEQYF.

This chain joins TRBV4-2 and TRBJ1-5; 7 bases line up with TRBD1. Trimming removed 3 bases from V and 6 bases from J; junction bases left unmatched: 8. CDR1 is LGHNA, CDR2 YNFKEQ, per germline. The CDR3 is 15 residues long. In DNA, the CDR3 is TGTGCCAGCAGCCAGGACACAGGGGCGTTTCAGCCCCAGCATTTT. Its translation is CASSQDTGAFQPQHF.

Many counts were recorded for this clone. This chain links TRBV6-5 with TRBJ2-1; D possibly corresponds to TRBD2 (5 bases). The CDR3 has 13 residues. Trimming shortened V by 2 bases and J by 8 bases, and 10 bases separated the two germline ends. Germline V gives CDR1 MNHEY, CDR2 SVGAGI. The CDR3 nucleotides are TGTGCCAGCAGTTACGGTGATAGCGATGAGCAGTTCTTC. This gives the protein CASSYGDSDEQFF.

The chain employs TRBV28 and TRBJ1-6; 9 nucleotides align to TRBD1. The V and J ends lost 10 bases and 14 bases, in that order; junction bases with no gene match: 9. Germline V lookup: CDR1 MDHEN, CDR2 SYDVKM. CDR3 size: 12 residues. CDR3 nucleotides: TGTGCCACCCGGGACAGGGTGAATTCCCTCCACTTT. Amino acid sequence: CATRDRVNSLHF.

This clone was recorded once. The rearrangement joins TRBV27 to TRBJ1-6, with D tentatively TRBD1 (6 bases). V lost 5 bases to trimming and J lost 8 bases, with 16 bases between them. Germline V gene lookup returns CDR1 MNHEY and CDR2 SMNVEV (reference sequence). The CDR3 consists of 15 residues. The chain's CDR3 is CASSLITGSDSPLHF. CDR3 nucleotide sequence: TGTGCCAGCAGTCTGATTACAGGGTCTGATTCACCCCTCCACTTT.

V gene TRBV15 combines with J gene TRBJ1-2, with TRBD1 matching over 9 bases. The CDR3 is made up of 15 amino acids. V dropped 5 bases and J dropped 6; count of bases not matched to a gene: 10. In germline, CDR1 is LNHNV, CDR2 YYDKDF (reference sequence). This CDR3 is CATSGTGTGIDGYTF. DNA for the CDR3: TGTGCCACCAGCGGAACCGGGACAGGGATCGATGGCTACACCTTC.

The chain is built from TRBV25-1 and TRBJ1-1; D is unresolved. CDR3 length: 13 residues. Trimming removed 5 bases at V and 2 bases at J, with 9 bases between. Looked up from germline, CDR1 is MGHDK and CDR2 is SYGVNS. CDR3 nucleotide sequence: TGTGCCAGCAGTCCGAGAATAAACACTGAAGCTTTCTTT. This encodes CASSPRINTEAFF.

The rearrangement links TRBV28 to TRBJ2-1; TRBD2 agrees at 9 bases. The germline CDR1 and CDR2 sequences are MDHEN and SYDVKM. V lost 7 bases, J lost 0 bases, and 4 bases stayed unmatched. This CDR3 contains 15 residues. The DNA for the CDR3 is TGTGCCAGCATTGGTAGCGGGAGCTCCTACAATGAGCAGTTCTTC. It translates to CASIGSGSSYNEQFF. Combining the CDR3 with reference TRBV28 and TRBJ2-1 gives the whole variable domain DVKVTQSSRYLVKRTGEKVFLECVQDMDHENMFWYRQDPGLGLRLIYFSYDVKMKEKGDIPEGYSVSREKKERFSLILESASTNQTSMYLCASIGSGSSYNEQFFGPGTRLTVL.

V is TRBV28 and J is TRBJ2-6; possibly TRBD1 for D (6 bases). Looked up from germline, CDR1 is MDHEN and CDR2 is SYDVKM. The V and J ends lost 6 bases and 2 bases respectively, with 11 bases between them. The CDR3 covers 15 residues. CDR3 region: CASSITGTGANVLTF. DNA for the CDR3: TGTGCCAGCAGCATCACAGGGACTGGGGCCAACGTCCTGACTTTC.

DNA of the CDR3: TGTGCCAGCAGCCCCGGGGACAGTATCCTCTACGAGCAGTACTTC. This codes for CASSPGDSILYEQYF. This chain links TRBV6-5 with TRBJ2-7; 7 nucleotides agree with TRBD1. This CDR3 is 15 amino acids long. Germline assignment: CDR1 MNHEY and CDR2 SVGAGI. V was pared by 6 bases and J by 3 bases, with 11 bases of the junction left unmatched.

This clone was counted only a few times. The J gene is TRBJ2-2, the V gene TRBV4-1; possibly TRBD2 for D (6 bases). Germline loops: CDR1 MGHRA, CDR2 YSYEKL. The CDR3 is 14 residues long. V was trimmed by 7 bases and J by 1 base, leaving 10 bases between them. CDR3 sequence (DNA): TGCGCCAGCAACTGGGGGGAGAACACCGGGGAGCTGTTTTTT. This sequence encodes CASNWGENTGELFF.

This sequence joins TRBV9 and TRBJ2-3; TRBD2 aligns across 12 bases. Trimming cost V 2 bases and J 4 bases; bases outside gene matches: 8. CDR3 length: 17 amino acids. The germline V gene has CDR1 SGDLS and CDR2 YYNGEE. CDR3 coding DNA: TGTGCCAGCAGCGTCGTCCCTAGCGGGAGGGGCTCAGATACGCAGTATTTT. Amino acid sequence: CASSVVPSGRGSDTQYF.

This clone was counted between two and nine times. This rearrangement joins TRBV7-9 to TRBJ1-1; D gene unclear. The CDR3 extends over 14 amino acids. V lost 5 bases and J 1 base, leaving 11 bases between the germline ends. CDR1 is SEHNR and CDR2 is FQNEAQ in the germline V gene (reference sequence). For the CDR3, the DNA is TGTGCCAGCAGCCGAGGCCGTCCGAACACTGAAGCTTTCTTT. This encodes CASSRGRPNTEAFF.

The gene calls are TRBV28 and TRBJ1-1; 7 bases map to TRBD1. In germline, CDR1 is MDHEN, CDR2 SYDVKM. The CDR3 spans 15 residues. V shed 7 bases, J shed 3 bases, and the junction held 11 bases outside the gene matches. The CDR3 spells CASTRYRGGDTEAFF. CDR3 coding DNA: TGTGCCAGCACCAGGTACAGGGGAGGCGACACTGAAGCTTTCTTT.

This clone has a handful of counts. This sequence joins TRBV29-1 and TRBJ1-6; tentative D call: TRBD1 (5 bases). V shed 5 bases and J shed 5 bases, with 13 bases lying between them. In germline, CDR1 is SQVTM, CDR2 ANQGSEA. The CDR3 is 14 residues long. The DNA of the CDR3 is TGCAGCGTTCAGCAGGGAACGAATAATTCACCCCTCCACTTT. Its protein is CSVQQGTNNSPLHF.